The present T cell receptor (beta chain) was sequenced within a study of shared clonotypes between healthy human individuals. Whole-study findings and limits: In having few donors, the study represented limited genetic and exposure-history diversity.

Genomic DNA from each subset was divided evenly over several immunoSEQ plates. Authors' analysis steps: Junction-only sequences produced by ImmunoSEQ had no quality scores, so filtering differed. Generated by immunoSEQ multiplex PCR, the TCRdb table keeps only in-frame clones and is missing some. The V and J calls and the clone size are those of that table, but D and trimming were determined from the DNA. This table has some 500,000 clones, 77% appearing once. This clone was seen repeatedly, ten times or more. What it recognizes is unknown. Germline CDR1 reads SGHTA; CDR2 reads FQGNSA. There are 15 residues in the CDR3. Trimming left V 1 base short and J 8 bases short, with 12 bases between.

The sample was PBMCs. This rearrangement joins TRBV7-2 to TRBJ1-6; weak D call: TRBD1 (6 bases). This TCR was sampled from a woman between 35 and 50 years old in good health. Some clones in this sample may be carry-over from other donors' samples. The CDR3 sequence: CASSLEAGVDSPLHF. The CDR3 nucleotides read TGTGCCAGCAGCTTAGAGGCAGGGGTTGATTCACCCCTCCACTTT.